This record covers a single T cell receptor (beta chain). No antigen is known for it. No base qualities exist here, and no much larger clone lies one base off it. The data are from a study of T-cell memory formation after mild COVID-19 (dated by TCRdb to the early 2020s). In the study overall: TCR sequence clusters from the two donors were largely donor specific. In two donors, T-cell clones that expanded and contracted after mild COVID-19 were followed by sequencing TCRalpha and TCRbeta repertoires longitudinally. The cohort comprised two young, previously healthy adult volunteers, one female and one male.

The germline V gene encodes CDR1 KGHDR and CDR2 SFDVKD. V was cut back by 6 bases and J by 0 bases, leaving a gap of 9 bases between them. There are 14 amino acids in the CDR3, from cysteine to phenylalanine inclusive. The read is trimmed to its CDR3 DNA, 42 bases read in frame from base 1. Ficoll-Paque density gradient centrifugation was used to isolate PBMCs. Reads for this sample came from an Illumina NovaSeq 6000. Using 5'RACE with constant-segment primers, TCRalpha and TCRbeta cDNA libraries were constructed, with sample barcodes and unique molecular identifiers added in the process. RNA was extracted from every sample with Trizol reagent. Libraries were amplified in two PCR steps, with a second sample barcode and Illumina TruSeq adapters added in the second step. Sequencing of libraries was performed on an Illumina NovaSeq with 2 x 150 bp paired-end reads. Per the source publication's procedure: Reads were demultiplexed and collapsed into UMI-guided consensus sequences with migec v1.2.7. Using mixcr v2.1.11, the UMI consensuses were aligned to TRA and TRB V and J templates and assembled into clonotypes. Clonotypes were classified as expanded or contracted when called significant by both edgeR and NoisET, with noise models trained on biological replicates. For edgeR calls, a false discovery rate-adjusted p below 0.01 and a log2 fold-change threshold of 1 were applied. As an exploratory analysis of dynamics, max-normalized trajectories of the 1000 most abundant clonotypes were examined by PCA with hierarchical clustering. Each responding clone was given a CD4 or CD8 phenotype based on the CD4+ and CD8+ repertoires, which had been sequenced separately. The raw public data were reprocessed by TCRdb itself: fastp quality trimming at Q25, MiXCR clonotype calling, in-frame beta chains only. Rows matching on CDR3 protein sequence are summarized as one entry with the most common DNA and genes. For this entry, the V and J calls and clone size follow TCRdb and not the study's own pipeline. In all, the sample holds around 530,000 distinct CDR3 sequences, and about 20% of those were seen once. About 8.2% of the sample is taken by the ten largest.

The study at large found these results: Clones contracting from day 15 to 85 had balanced CD4/CD8 phenotypes, while a second wave expanding from day 15 to 37 was biased towards CD4+. Contracting CD4+ clones turned up mainly in the CM and EM memory subsets, whereas EMRA was where CD8+ clones were enriched. The detection of some responding clones in pre-infection memory suggests that pre-existing cross-reactive memory T cells joined the SARS-CoV-2 response. SARS-CoV-2 specificity of the second-wave clones peaking on day 37 was not confirmed. Only two mild cases were covered in the study, and larger cohorts including severe cases with pre-infection samples were considered necessary.

Material for sequencing was PBMCs or a T cell subset sorted from them (not recorded which). Here the chain combines TRBV24-1 and TRBJ2-3; 6 matching bases give a weak D call of TRBD1. The TCR sequence derives from an adult woman who had mild COVID-19 (a few samples of this study predate the infection). The sample titles of this study are shuffled in the database, so cell type and time point are left out; the donor was told from shared clones. The CDR3 loop reads CATSWTASTDTQYF. The DNA reads TGTGCCACCAGTTGGACAGCTAGCACAGATACGCAGTATTTT.